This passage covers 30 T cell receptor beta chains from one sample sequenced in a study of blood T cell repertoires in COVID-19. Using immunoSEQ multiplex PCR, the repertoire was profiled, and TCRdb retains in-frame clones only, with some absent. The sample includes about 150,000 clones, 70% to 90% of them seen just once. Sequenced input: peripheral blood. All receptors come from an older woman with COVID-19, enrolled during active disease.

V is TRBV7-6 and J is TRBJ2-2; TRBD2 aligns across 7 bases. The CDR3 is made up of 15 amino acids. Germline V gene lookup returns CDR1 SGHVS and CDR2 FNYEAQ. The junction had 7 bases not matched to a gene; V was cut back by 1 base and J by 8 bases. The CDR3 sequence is CASSLVGLEPGELFF. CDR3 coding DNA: TGTGCCAGCAGCTTAGTTGGACTAGAGCCTGGGGAGCTGTTTTTT.

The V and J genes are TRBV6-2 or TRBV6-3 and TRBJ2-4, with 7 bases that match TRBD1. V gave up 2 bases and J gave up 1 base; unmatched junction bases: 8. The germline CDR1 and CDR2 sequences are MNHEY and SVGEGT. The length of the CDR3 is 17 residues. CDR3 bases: TGTGCCAGCAGTTACCAGACAGGGATGGGGGCCAAAAACATTCAGTACTTC. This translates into CASSYQTGMGAKNIQYF.

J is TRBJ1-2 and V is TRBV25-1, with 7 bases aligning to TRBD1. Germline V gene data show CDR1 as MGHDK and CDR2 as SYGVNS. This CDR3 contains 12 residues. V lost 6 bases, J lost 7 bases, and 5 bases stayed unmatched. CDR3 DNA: TGTGCCAGCAGCGTGACAGGGTTTGGCTACACCTTC. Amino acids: CASSVTGFGYTF.

CDR3 sequence reads: CASSHRRGLGTNEKLFF. The CDR3 coding sequence is TGTGCCAGCAGCCACCGGAGGGGCCTGGGAACTAATGAAAAACTGTTTTTT. The chain has TRBV21-1 and TRBJ1-4. TRBV21-1 has pseudogene status. The CDR3 is made up of 17 amino acids.

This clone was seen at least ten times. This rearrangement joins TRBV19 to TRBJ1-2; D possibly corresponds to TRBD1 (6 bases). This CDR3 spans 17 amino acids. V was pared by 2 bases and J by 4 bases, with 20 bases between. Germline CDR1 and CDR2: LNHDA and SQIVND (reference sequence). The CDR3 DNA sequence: TGTGCCAGTAGTATAACCAGGGGAGCGGAAAGGTTCTATGGCTACACCTTC. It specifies CASSITRGAERFYGYTF. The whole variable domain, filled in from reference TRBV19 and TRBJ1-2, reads DGGITQSPKYLFRKEGQNVTLSCEQNLNHDAMYWYRQDPGQGLRLIYYSQIVNDFQKGDIAEGYSVSREKKESFPLTVTSAQKNPTAFYLCASSITRGAERFYGYTFGSGTRLTVV.

CDR3 protein: CANTRGGISGNTIYF. CDR3 bases: TGTGCCAACACCCGCGGGGGGATATCTGGAAACACCATATATTTT. The chain employs TRBV2 and TRBJ1-3; maybe TRBD1 (5 bases). The length of the CDR3 is 15 residues. Germline loops: CDR1 SNHLY, CDR2 FYNNEI. V was shortened by 10 bases and J by 1 base, with 17 bases between the two germline ends.

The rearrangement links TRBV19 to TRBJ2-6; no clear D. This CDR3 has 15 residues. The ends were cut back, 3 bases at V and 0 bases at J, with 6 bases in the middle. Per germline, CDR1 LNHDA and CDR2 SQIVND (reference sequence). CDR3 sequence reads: CASSMLSSGANVLTF. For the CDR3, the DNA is TGTGCCAGTAGTATGCTAAGCTCTGGGGCCAACGTCCTGACTTTC.

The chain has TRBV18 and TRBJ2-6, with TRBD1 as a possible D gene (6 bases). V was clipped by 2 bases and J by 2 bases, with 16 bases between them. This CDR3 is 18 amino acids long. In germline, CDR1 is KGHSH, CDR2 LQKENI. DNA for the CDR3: TGTGCCAGCTCACCATTGGGGACAACCCCTACTGGGGCCAACGTCCTGACTTTC. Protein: CASSPLGTTPTGANVLTF.

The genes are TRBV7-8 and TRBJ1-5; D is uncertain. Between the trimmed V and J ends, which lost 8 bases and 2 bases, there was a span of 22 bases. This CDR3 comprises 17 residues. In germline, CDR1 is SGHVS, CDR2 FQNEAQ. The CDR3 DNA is TGTGCCAGCTATCGGACTGCCGTAGACTTCGGCAATCAGCCCCAGCATTTT. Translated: CASYRTAVDFGNQPQHF.

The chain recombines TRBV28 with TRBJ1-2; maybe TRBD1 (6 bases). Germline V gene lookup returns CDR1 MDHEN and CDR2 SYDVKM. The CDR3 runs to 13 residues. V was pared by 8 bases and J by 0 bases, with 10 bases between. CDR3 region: CASEDSSNYGYTF. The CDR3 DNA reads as TGTGCCAGCGAGGACAGTTCTAACTATGGCTACACCTTC.

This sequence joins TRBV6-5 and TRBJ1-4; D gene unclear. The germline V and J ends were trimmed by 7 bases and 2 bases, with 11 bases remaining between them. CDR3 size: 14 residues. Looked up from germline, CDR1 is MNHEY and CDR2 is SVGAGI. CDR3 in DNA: TGTGCCAGCAAAAAACAGATGACTAATGAAAAACTGTTTTTT. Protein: CASKKQMTNEKLFF.

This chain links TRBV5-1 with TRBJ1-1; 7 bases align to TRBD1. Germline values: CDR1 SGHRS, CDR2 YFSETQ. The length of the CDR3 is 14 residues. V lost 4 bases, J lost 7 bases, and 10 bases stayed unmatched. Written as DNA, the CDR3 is TGCGCCAGCAGCACCTACAGGGGCCAGGGTGAAGCTTTCTTT. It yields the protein CASSTYRGQGEAFF. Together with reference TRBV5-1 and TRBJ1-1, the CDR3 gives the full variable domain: KAGVTQTPRYLIKTRGQQVTLSCSPISGHRSVSWYQQTPGQGLQFLFEYFSETQRNKGNFPGRFSGRQFSNSRSEMNVSTLELGDSALYLCASSTYRGQGEAFFGQGTRLTVV.

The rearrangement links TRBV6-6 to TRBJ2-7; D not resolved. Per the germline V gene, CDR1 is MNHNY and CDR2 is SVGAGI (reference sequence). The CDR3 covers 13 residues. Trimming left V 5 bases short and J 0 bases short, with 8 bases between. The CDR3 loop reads CASSDGFSYEQYF. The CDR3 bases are TGTGCCAGCAGTGACGGGTTCTCCTACGAGCAGTACTTC.

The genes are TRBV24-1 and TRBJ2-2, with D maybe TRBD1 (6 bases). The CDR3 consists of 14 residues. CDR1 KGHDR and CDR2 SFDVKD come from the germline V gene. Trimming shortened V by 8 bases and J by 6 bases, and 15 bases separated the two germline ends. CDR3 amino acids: CATTAGVLAGELFF. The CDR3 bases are TGTGCCACCACGGCAGGGGTTCTAGCCGGGGAGCTGTTTTTT.

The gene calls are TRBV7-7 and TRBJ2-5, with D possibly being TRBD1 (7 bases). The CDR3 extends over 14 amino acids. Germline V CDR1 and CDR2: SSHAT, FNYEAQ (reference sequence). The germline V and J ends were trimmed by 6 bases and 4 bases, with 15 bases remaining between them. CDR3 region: CASSSTGRRETQYF. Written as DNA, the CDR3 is TGTGCCAGCAGTTCGACAGGGAGGAGAGAGACCCAGTACTTC.

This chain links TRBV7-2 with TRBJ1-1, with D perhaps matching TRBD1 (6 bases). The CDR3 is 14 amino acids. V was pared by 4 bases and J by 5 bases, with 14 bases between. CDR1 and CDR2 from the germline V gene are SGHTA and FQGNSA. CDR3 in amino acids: CASSSQQGRTEAFF. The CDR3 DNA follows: TGTGCCAGCAGCTCCCAACAGGGTAGGACTGAAGCTTTCTTT. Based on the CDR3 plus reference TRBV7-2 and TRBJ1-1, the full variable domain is GAGVSQSPSNKVTEKGKDVELRCDPISGHTALYWYRQSLGQGLEFLIYFQGNSAPDKSGLPSDRFSAERTGGSVSTLTIQRTQQEDSAVYLCASSSQQGRTEAFFGQGTRLTVV.

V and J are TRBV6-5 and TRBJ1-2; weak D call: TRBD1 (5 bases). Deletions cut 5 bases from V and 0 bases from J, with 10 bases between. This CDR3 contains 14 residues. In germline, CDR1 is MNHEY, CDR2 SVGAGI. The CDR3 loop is CASSTGAPNYGYTF. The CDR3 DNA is TGTGCCAGCAGTACTGGGGCCCCTAACTATGGCTACACCTTC.

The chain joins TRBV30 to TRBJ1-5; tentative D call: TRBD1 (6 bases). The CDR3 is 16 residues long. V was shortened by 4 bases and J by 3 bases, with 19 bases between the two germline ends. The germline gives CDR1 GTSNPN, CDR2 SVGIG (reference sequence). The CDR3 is CAWNGGPRPDNQPQHF. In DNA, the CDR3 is TGTGCCTGGAACGGGGGGCCGCGACCAGACAATCAGCCCCAGCATTTT.

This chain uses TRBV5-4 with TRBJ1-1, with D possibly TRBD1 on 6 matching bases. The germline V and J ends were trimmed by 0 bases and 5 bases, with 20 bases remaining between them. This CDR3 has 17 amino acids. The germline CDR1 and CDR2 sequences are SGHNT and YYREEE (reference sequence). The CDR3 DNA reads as TGTGCCAGCAGCTTGGGATACCAACAGGGACGGAAGACTGAAGCTTTCTTT. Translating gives CASSLGYQQGRKTEAFF.

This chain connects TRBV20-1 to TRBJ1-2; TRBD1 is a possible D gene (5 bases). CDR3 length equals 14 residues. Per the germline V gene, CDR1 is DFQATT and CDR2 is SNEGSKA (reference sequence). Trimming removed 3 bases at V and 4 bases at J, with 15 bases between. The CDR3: CSASIRGDLYGYTF. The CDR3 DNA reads TGCAGTGCTAGTATCCGGGGGGACCTCTATGGCTACACCTTC.

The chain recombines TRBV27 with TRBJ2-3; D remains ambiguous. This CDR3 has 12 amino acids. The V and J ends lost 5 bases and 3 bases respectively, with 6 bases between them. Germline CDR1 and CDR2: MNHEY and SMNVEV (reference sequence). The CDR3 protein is CASSPRTDTQYF. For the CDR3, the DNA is TGTGCCAGCAGTCCCAGAACAGATACGCAGTATTTT.

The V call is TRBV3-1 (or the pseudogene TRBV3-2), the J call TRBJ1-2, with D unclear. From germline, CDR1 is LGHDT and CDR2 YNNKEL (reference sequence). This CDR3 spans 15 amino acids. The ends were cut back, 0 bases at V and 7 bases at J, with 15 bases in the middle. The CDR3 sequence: CASSQDIEGGRGYTF. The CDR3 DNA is TGTGCCAGCAGCCAAGATATCGAGGGCGGCCGTGGCTACACCTTC.

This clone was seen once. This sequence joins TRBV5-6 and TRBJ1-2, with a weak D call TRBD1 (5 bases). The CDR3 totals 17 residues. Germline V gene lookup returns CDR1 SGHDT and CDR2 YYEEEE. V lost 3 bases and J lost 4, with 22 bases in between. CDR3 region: CASSWGVGSLLVYGYTF. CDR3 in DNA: TGTGCCAGCAGCTGGGGGGTAGGCTCCCTTTTGGTCTATGGCTACACCTTC.

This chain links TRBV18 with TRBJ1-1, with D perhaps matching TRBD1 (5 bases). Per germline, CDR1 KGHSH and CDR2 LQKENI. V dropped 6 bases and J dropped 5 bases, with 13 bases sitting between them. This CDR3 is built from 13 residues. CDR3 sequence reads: CASSSMAGTEAFF. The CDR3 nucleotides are TGTGCCAGCTCCAGTATGGCAGGGACTGAAGCTTTCTTT.

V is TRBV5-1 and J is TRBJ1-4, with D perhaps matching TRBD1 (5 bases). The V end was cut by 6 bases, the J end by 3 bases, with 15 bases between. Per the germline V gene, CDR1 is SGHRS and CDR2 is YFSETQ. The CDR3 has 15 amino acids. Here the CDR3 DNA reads TGCGCCAGCAAGGTGGATGGGGGGGCTAATGAAAAACTGTTTTTT. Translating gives CASKVDGGANEKLFF. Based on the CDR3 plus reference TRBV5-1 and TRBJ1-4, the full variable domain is KAGVTQTPRYLIKTRGQQVTLSCSPISGHRSVSWYQQTPGQGLQFLFEYFSETQRNKGNFPGRFSGRQFSNSRSEMNVSTLELGDSALYLCASKVDGGANEKLFFGSGTQLSVL.

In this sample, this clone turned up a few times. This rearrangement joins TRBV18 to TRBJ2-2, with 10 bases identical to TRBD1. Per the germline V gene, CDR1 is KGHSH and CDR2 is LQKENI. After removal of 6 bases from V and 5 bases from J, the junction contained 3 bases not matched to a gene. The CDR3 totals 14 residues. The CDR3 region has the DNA TGTGCCAGCTCCCCGGGACAGGGGACCGGGGAGCTGTTTTTT. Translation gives CASSPGQGTGELFF.

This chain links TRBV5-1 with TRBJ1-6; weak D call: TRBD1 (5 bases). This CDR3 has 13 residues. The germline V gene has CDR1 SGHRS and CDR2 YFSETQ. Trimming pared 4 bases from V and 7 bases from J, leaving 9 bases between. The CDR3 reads CASSPRQNSPLHF. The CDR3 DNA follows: TGCGCCAGCAGCCCACGACAGAATTCACCCCTCCACTTT. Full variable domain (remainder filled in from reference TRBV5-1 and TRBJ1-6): KAGVTQTPRYLIKTRGQQVTLSCSPISGHRSVSWYQQTPGQGLQFLFEYFSETQRNKGNFPGRFSGRQFSNSRSEMNVSTLELGDSALYLCASSPRQNSPLHFGNGTRLTVT.

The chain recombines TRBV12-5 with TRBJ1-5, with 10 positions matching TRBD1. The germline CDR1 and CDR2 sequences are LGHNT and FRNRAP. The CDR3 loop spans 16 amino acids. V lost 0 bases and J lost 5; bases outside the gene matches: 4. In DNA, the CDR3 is TGTGCTAGTGGTTTGGTACTGGGGACAGGGGATCAGCCCCAGCATTTT. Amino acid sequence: CASGLVLGTGDQPQHF.

CDR3 sequence reads: CASSLASGGRDEQFF. The CDR3 DNA sequence: TGCGCCAGCAGCTTGGCTAGCGGGGGGAGGGATGAGCAGTTCTTC. The chain employs TRBV5-1 and TRBJ2-1; 11 bases map to TRBD2. The J segment lost 8 bases and the V segment lost 0 bases, leaving 4 bases of the junction unmatched. CDR1 is SGHRS and CDR2 is YFSETQ in the germline V gene. This CDR3 comprises 15 residues.

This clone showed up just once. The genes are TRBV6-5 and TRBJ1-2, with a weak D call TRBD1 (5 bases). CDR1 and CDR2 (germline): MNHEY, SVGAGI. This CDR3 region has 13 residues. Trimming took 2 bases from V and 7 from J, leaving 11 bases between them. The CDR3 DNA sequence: TGTGCCAGCAGTTACGGGCTCAGGGCTGGCTACACCTTC. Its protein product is CASSYGLRAGYTF.